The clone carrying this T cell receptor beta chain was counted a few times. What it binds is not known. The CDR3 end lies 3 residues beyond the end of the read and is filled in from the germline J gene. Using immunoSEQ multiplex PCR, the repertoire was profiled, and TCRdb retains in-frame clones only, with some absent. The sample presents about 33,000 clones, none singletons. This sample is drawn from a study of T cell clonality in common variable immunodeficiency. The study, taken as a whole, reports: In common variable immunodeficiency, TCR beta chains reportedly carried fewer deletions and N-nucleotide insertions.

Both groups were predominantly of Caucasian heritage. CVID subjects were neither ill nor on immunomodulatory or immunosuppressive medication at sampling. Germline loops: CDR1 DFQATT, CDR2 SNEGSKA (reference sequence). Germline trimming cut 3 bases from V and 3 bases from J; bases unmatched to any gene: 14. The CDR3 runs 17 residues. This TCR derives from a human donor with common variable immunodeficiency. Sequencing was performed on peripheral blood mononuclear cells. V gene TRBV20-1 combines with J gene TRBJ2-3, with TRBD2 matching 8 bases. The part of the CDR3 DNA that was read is TGCAGTGCTAGTGGGGGCGGGGGGCCCGGGGGGACAGATACG. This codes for CSASGGGGPGGTDT. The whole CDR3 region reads CSASGGGGPGGTDTQYF.